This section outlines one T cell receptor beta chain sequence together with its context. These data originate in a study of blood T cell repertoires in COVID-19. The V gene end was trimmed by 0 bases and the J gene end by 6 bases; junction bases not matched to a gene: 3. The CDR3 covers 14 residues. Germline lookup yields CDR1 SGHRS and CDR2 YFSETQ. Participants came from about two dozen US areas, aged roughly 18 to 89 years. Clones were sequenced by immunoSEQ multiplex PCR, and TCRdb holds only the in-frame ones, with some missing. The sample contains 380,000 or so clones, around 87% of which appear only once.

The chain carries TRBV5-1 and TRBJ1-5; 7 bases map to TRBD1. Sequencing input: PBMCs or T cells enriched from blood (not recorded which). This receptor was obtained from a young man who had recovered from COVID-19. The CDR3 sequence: CASSLEGAGQPQHF. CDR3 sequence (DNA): TGCGCCAGCAGCTTGGAGGGGGCGGGTCAGCCCCAGCATTTT.